A selection of T cell receptor beta chains follows, all from one sample in a study of blood T cell repertoires in COVID-19. TCRdb's copy holds only in-frame clones and misses some; the assay was immunoSEQ multiplex PCR. The sample lists 200,000 to 250,000 clones; about 82% were seen once. The sample was peripheral blood. The receptors come from an elderly man with acute or convalescent COVID-19. Both conserved end residues are part of each CDR3. The order of the fields is CDR3 length, V gene, J gene, CDR3 protein.

12	TRBV9	TRBJ1-3	CASSDLLNTIYF
15	TRBV19	TRBJ1-1	CASSLGFSRNTEAFF
13	TRBV12-3/TRBV12-4	TRBJ1-5	CASSLIAKQPQHF
15	TRBV19	TRBJ2-1	CASSSGGKSYNEQFF
16	TRBV5-1	TRBJ2-7	CASSPGLGGNSYEQYF
14	TRBV6-5	TRBJ1-2	CASKRAGRSYGYTF
15	TRBV10-3	TRBJ2-2	CAISDPGKDTGELFF
14	TRBV7-2	TRBJ1-1	CASSFAGIPTEAFF
15	TRBV7-9	TRBJ2-3	CASSKGAGRTDTQYF
11	TRBV3-1/TRBV3-2	TRBJ1-2	CASSQGNIYTF
16	TRBV6-1	TRBJ2-1	CASSEILTGLRNEQFF
14	TRBV10-1	TRBJ1-1	CASSEAGGFAEAFF
15	TRBV6-5	TRBJ1-1	CASSYSNRVLTEAFF
14	TRBV10-1	TRBJ2-1	CASSPLGGGYSKFF
12	TRBV5-4	TRBJ2-3	CASSWGADTQYF
14	TRBV15	TRBJ2-7	CATSRDASSYEQYF
17	TRBV3-1/TRBV3-2	TRBJ2-3	CASSQEGVAGGRDTQYF
14	TRBV4-1	TRBJ1-5	CASSQTLGNQPQHF
15	TRBV27	TRBJ1-4	CASSPSWGLYEKLFF
14	TRBV6-5	TRBJ1-1	CASRETAGYTEAFF